The T cell receptor (beta chain) under discussion was sequenced for a study of T cells after posttransplantation cyclophosphamide. Germline V CDR1 and CDR2: SEHNR, FQNEAQ (reference sequence). CDR3 length: 15 amino acids. Trimming took 3 bases from V and 6 from J, leaving 14 bases between them. Profiling relied on immunoSEQ multiplex PCR, and the TCRdb table lists in-frame clones only, not all of them. This repertoire shows tens of thousands of clones, around 83% found once; its top ten account for approximately 2.6%. The chain is built from TRBV7-9 and TRBJ2-2, with D possibly TRBD2 on 6 matching bases. The receptor comes from a young man with a blood cancer, CMV-positive, and with a related stem cell donor. Input material: PBMCs. The CDR3 coding sequence is TGTGCCAGCAGCTTTTTAGCGGTTAACGCCGGGGAGCTGTTTTTT. This translates into CASSFLAVNAGELFF.